This T cell receptor beta chain was obtained from a study of T cell responses to AZD1222 COVID-19 vaccine. Study observations and caveats: Repertoire collection took place solely once the T cell response had peaked. Compared with day 0, the breadth and depth of the Spike-specific TCR repertoire rose significantly after two doses of AZD1222.

V lost 2 bases and J 13 bases, leaving 18 bases between the germline ends. The germline CDR1 and CDR2 sequences are WSHSY and SAAADI. The CDR3 spans 13 residues. Assay used: immunoSEQ multiplex PCR; TCRdb lists only in-frame clones, some missing. The sample consists of 110,000 to 150,000 clones, 80% to 95% of them appearing once. Of note for this clone: The target antigen is unknown.

The TCR comes from an adult in good health. Here the sequenced sample was peripheral blood, taken on day 0 of AZD1222 vaccination. The chain has TRBV10-2 and TRBJ2-7, with D perhaps assigned TRBD1 or TRBD2 (5 bases each). The CDR3 here is CASSEALIAGDYF. The CDR3 DNA is TGCGCCAGCAGTGAGGCGCTCATCGCCGGGGACTACTTC.